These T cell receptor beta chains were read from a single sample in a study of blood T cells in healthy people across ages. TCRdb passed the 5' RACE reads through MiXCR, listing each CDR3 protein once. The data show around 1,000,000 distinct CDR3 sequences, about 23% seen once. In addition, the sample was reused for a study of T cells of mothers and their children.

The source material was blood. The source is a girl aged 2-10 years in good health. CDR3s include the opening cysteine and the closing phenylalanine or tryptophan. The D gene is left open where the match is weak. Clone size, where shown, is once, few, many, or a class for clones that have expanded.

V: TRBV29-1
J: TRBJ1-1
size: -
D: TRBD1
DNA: TGCAGCGCTGGACAGGGGGGAACGAACACTGAAGCTTTCTTT
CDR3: CSAGQGGTNTEAFF

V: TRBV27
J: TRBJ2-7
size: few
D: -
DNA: TGTGCCACCCAGGACCTTTACGAGCAGTACTTC
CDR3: CATQDLYEQYF

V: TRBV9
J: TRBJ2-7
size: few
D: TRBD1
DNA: TGTGCCAGCAGCGCAGGGGGAAACCTGGGCGAGCAGTACTTC
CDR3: CASSAGGNLGEQYF

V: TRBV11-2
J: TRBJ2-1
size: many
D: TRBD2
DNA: TGTGCCAGCAGCCCAAGCGGGGGGGGCAATGAGCAGTTCTTC
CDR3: CASSPSGGGNEQFF

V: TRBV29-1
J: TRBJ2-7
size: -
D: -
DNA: TGCAGCGTTGAAGTTCGGAACAGGGAGAGCGAGCAGTACTTC
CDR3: CSVEVRNRESEQYF

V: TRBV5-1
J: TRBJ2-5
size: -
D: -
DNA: TGCGCCAGCAGCTATACCGGGACTCCAACGGAGACCCAGTACTTC
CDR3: CASSYTGTPTETQYF

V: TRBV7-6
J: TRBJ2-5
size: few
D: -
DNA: TGTGCCAGCAGCTCGGGGGTTACCCAGGATGAGACCCAGTACTTC
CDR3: CASSSGVTQDETQYF

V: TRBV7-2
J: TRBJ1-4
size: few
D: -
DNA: TGTGCCAGCAGCTTAGCCGCAGGGACGGCAACTAATGAAAAACTGTTTTTT
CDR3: CASSLAAGTATNEKLFF

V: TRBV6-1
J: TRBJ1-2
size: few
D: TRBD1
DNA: TGTGCCAGCAGAGGGGACAGCCTACGTGGCTACACCTTC
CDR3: CASRGDSLRGYTF

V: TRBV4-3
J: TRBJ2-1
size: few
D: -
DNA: TGCGCCAGCAGCCAAGAAAGATGGGAGACCGATAGGGACTCCTACAATGAGCAGTTCTTC
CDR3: CASSQERWETDRDSYNEQFF

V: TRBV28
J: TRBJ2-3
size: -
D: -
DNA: TGTGCCAGCATAGAGCGGAGCACAGATACGCAGTATTTT
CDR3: CASIERSTDTQYF

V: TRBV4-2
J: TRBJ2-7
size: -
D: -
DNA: TGTGCCAGCAGCCAGATCGGGGCCTTTAGCTCCTACGAGCAGTACTTC
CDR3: CASSQIGAFSSYEQYF

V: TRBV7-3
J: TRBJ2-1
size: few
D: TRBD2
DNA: TGTGCCAGCAGCTTAATAGCCAATCTAGCGGGAGTGGGGGCCTACAATGAGCAGTTCTTC
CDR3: CASSLIANLAGVGAYNEQFF

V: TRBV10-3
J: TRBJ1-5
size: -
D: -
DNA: TGTGCCATCAGTGAAACAGGGAAGGGCAATCAGCCCCAGCATTTT
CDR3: CAISETGKGNQPQHF

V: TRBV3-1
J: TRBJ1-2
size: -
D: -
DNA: TGTGCCAGCAGCCAAGGGGACTGGGGGAGTCTCACCTTC
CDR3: CASSQGDWGSLTF

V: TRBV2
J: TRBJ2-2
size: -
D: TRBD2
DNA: TGTGCCACCCAAGGGGATAGCGGGGGCCTCAACACCGGGGAGCTGTTTTTT
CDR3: CATQGDSGGLNTGELFF

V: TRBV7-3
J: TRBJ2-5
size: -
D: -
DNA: TGTGCCGGCAGCTTAACGGCAGGGGCAGAGACCCAGTACTTC
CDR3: CAGSLTAGAETQYF

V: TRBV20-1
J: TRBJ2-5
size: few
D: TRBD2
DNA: TGCAGTGCTAGTGATAGGACTAGCGGGAGGGAGACCCAGTACTTC
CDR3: CSASDRTSGRETQYF